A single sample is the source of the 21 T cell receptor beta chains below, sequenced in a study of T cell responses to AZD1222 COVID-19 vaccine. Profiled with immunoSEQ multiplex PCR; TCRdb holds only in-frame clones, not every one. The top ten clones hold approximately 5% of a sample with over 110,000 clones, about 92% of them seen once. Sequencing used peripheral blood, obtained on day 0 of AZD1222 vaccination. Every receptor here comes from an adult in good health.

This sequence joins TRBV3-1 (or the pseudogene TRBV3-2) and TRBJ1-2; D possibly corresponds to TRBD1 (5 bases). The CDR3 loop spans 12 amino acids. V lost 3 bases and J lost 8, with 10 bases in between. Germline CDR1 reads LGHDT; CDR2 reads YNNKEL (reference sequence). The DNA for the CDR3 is TGTGCCAGCAGCCACGGGGCCGGGGGCTACACCTTC. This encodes CASSHGAGGYTF.

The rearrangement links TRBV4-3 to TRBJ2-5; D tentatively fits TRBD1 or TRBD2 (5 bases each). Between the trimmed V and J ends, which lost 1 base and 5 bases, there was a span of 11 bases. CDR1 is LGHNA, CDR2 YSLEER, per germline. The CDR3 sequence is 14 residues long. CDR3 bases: TGCGCCAGCAGCCAAGTCCAGGGAGAGGAGACCCAGTACTTC. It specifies CASSQVQGEETQYF.

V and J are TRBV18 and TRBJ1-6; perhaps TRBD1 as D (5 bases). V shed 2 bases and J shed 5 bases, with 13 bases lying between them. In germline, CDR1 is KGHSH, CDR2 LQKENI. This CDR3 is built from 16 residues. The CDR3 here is CASSPATAGNNSPLHF. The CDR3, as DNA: TGTGCCAGCTCACCAGCGACAGCCGGAAATAATTCACCCCTCCACTTT.

The CDR3, as DNA: TGTGCCAGCAGCCGGGACAGGGTAATCACTGAAGCTTTCTTT. Translation: CASSRDRVITEAFF. This chain connects TRBV28 to TRBJ1-1, with TRBD1 matching over 9 bases. The CDR3 contains 14 residues. After removal of 6 bases from V and 4 bases from J, the junction contained 6 bases not matched to a gene. Per germline, CDR1 MDHEN and CDR2 SYDVKM. The full variable domain, completed using reference TRBV28 and TRBJ1-1, is DVKVTQSSRYLVKRTGEKVFLECVQDMDHENMFWYRQDPGLGLRLIYFSYDVKMKEKGDIPEGYSVSREKKERFSLILESASTNQTSMYLCASSRDRVITEAFFGQGTRLTVV.

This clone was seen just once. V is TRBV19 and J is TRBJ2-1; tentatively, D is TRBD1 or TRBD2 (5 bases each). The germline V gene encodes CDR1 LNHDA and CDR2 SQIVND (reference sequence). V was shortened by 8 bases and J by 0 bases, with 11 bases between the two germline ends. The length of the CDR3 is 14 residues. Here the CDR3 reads CASGGFPSYNEQFF. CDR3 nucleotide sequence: TGTGCCAGTGGGGGATTCCCCTCCTACAATGAGCAGTTCTTC.

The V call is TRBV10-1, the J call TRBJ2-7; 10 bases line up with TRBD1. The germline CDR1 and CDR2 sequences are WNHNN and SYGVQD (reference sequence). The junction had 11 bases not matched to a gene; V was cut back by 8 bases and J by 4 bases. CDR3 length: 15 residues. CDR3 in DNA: TGCGCCAGCGCGGACACAGGGACAGGGGCGTACGAGCAGTACTTC. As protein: CASADTGTGAYEQYF.

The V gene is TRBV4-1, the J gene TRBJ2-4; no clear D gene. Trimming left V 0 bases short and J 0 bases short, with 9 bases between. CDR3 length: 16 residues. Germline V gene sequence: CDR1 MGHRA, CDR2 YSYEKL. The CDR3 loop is CASSQEELLAKNIQYF. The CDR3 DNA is TGCGCCAGCAGCCAAGAAGAGCTACTAGCCAAAAACATTCAGTACTTC.

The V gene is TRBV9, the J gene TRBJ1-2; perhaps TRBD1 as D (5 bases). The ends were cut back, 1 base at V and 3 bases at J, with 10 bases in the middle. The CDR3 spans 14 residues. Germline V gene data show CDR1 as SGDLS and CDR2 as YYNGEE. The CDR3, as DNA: TGTGCCAGCAGCGTAAGGGGAATAGACTATGGCTACACCTTC. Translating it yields CASSVRGIDYGYTF.

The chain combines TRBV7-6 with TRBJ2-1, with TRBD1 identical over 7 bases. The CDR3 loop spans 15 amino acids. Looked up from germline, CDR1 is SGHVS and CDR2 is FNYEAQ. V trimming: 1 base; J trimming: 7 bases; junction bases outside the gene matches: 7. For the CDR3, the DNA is TGTGCCAGCAGCTTAGGGGTCTTCAGGGGGAATGAGCAGTTCTTC. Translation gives CASSLGVFRGNEQFF.

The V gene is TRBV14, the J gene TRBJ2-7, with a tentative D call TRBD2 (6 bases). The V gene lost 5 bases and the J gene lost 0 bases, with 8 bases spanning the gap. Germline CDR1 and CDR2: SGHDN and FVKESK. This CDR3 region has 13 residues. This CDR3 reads CASSGSGSYEQYF. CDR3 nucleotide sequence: TGTGCCAGCAGCGGTAGCGGCTCCTACGAGCAGTACTTC.

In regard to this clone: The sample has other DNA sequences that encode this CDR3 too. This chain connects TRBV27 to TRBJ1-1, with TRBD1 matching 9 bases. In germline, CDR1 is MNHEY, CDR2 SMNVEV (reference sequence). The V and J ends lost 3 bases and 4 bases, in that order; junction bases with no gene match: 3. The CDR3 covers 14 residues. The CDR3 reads CASSLGQGSTEAFF. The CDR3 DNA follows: TGTGCCAGCAGTTTGGGACAGGGATCCACTGAAGCTTTCTTT.

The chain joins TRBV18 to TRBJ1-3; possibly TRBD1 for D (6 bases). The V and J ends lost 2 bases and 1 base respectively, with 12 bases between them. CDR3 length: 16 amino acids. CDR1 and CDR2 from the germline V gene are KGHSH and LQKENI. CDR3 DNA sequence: TGTGCCAGCTCACCAATGACAGGAATATCTGGAAACACCATATATTTT. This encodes CASSPMTGISGNTIYF.

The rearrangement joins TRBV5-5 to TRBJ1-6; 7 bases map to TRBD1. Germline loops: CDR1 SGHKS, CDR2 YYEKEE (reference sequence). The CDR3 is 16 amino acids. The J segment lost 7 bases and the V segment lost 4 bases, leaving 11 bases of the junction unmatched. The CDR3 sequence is CASSDIDRAPNSPLHF. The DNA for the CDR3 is TGTGCCAGCAGCGACATCGACAGGGCCCCCAATTCACCCCTCCACTTT.

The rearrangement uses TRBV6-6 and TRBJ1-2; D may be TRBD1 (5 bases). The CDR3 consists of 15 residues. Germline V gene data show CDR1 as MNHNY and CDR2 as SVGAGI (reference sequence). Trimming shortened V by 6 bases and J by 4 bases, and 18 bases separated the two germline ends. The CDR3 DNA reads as TGTGCCAGCAGCCGAGGGATGGGACTCGGCTATGGCTACACCTTC. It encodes CASSRGMGLGYGYTF.

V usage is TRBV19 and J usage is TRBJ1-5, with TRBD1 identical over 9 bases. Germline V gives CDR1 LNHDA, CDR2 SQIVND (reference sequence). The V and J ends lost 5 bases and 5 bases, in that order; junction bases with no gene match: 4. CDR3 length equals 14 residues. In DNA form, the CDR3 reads TGTGCCAGTAGTGGGACAGGGTTTTATCAGCCCCAGCATTTT. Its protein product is CASSGTGFYQPQHF.

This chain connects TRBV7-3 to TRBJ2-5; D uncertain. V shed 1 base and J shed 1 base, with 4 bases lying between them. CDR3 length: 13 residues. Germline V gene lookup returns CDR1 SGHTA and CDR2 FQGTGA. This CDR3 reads CASSLIPQETQYF. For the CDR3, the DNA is TGTGCCAGCAGCTTAATCCCCCAAGAGACCCAGTACTTC.

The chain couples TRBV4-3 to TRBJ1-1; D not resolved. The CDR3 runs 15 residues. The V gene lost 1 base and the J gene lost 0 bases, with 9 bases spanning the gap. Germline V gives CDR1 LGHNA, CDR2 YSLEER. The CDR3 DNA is TGCGCCAGCAGCCAAGGCTTACGAATGAACACTGAAGCTTTCTTT. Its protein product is CASSQGLRMNTEAFF.

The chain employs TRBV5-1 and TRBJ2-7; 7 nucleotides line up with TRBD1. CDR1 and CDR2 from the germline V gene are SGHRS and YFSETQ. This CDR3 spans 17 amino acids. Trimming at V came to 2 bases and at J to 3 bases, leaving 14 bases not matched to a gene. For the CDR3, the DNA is TGCGCCAGCAGCTTCTTCCCGACCGGGACAGATATCTACGAGCAGTACTTC. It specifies CASSFFPTGTDIYEQYF.

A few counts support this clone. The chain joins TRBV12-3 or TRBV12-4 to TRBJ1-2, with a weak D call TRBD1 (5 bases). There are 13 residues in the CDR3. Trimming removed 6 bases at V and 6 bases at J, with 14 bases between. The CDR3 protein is CASRQTLGDGYTF. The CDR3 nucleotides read TGTGCCAGCAGACAGACGCTAGGGGATGGCTACACCTTC.

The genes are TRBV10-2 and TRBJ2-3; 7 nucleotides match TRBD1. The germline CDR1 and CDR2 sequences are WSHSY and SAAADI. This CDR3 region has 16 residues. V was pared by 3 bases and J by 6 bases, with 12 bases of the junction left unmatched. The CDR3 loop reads CASSDISRGPPDTQYF. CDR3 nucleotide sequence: TGCGCCAGCAGTGACATTTCGAGGGGGCCCCCGGATACGCAGTATTTT.

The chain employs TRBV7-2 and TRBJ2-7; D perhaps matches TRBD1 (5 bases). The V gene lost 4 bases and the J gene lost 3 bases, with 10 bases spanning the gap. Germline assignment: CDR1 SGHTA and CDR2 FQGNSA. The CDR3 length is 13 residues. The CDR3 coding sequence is TGTGCCAGCAGCTCGTCTAGGGGCTACGAGCAGTACTTC. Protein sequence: CASSSSRGYEQYF.